The entry below gives a single T cell receptor beta chain sequence along with its context. V was clipped by 5 bases and J by 4 bases, with 20 bases between them. The CDR3 spans 16 residues. Germline V CDR1 and CDR2: SGHVS, FQNEAQ. The data derive from a study of control samples from healthy donors and cancer patients. Repertoires were generated with immunoSEQ multiplex PCR, while TCRdb's copy carries only in-frame clones and drops some. The sample gives more than 75,000 clones, around 90% of which show up once; about 1.9% is in the top ten. The chain couples TRBV7-8 to TRBJ1-2; D may be TRBD1 (6 bases). This sequence was found in a woman in her fifties or sixties with head and neck cancer. The sample was PBMCs. The CDR3: CASSPFGRTAGYGYTF. Written as DNA, the CDR3 is TGTGCCAGCAGCCCCTTCGGGAGGACAGCAGGCTATGGCTACACCTTC.